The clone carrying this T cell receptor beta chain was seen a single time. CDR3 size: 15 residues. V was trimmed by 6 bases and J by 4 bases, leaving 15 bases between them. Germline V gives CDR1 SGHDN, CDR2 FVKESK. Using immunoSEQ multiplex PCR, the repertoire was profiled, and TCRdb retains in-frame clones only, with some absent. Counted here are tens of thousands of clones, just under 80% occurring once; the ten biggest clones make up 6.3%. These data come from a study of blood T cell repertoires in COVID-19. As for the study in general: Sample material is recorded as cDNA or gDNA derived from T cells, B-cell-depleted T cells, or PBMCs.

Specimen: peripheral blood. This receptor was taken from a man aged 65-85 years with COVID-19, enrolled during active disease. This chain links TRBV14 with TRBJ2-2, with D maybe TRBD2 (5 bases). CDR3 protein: CASRPSLAGTGELFF. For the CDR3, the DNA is TGTGCCAGCAGGCCCTCCCTAGCAGGCACCGGGGAGCTGTTTTTT.